This record concerns one T cell receptor beta chain sequence. The sample belongs to a study of blood T cell repertoires in COVID-19. The wider study: COVID-19 samples, acute and convalescent, were from the United States, Italy and Spain.

CDR1 and CDR2 (germline): SGHTA, FQGNSA. The CDR3 totals 14 residues. V gave up 5 bases and J gave up 13 bases, with 22 bases separating them. In the authors' methods: Researchers report that nucleated cell counts were estimated from reference gene primer amplification. Using immunoSEQ multiplex PCR, the repertoire was profiled, and TCRdb retains in-frame clones only, with some absent. That table supplies the V and J calls and clone size; D and trimming were determined from the DNA. The sample has about 180,000 clones; over 75% are singletons. The chain links TRBV7-2 to TRBJ2-3, with D possibly matching TRBD2 (5 bases). The origin of this receptor is a woman over 75 with acute or convalescent COVID-19. The sequenced sample consisted of peripheral blood. Here the CDR3 reads CASSPVPEAELKYF. In nucleotides, the CDR3 is TGTGCCAGCAGCCCCGTCCCGGAAGCGGAACTTAAGTATTTT.